What follows are 13 T cell receptor beta chains derived from one specimen sequenced in a study of graft-versus-host responses after intestinal transplantation (dated by TCRdb to the early 2020s). The library was made by the immunoSEQ multiplex PCR assay. What TCRdb holds here is the immuneACCESS table cut down to in-frame rearrangements. Part of the clones is not present; checked against another copy, under half of the missing clones reflect an unresolved V gene, and the others are unexplained. Across this sample there are tens of thousands of clones, with 70% to 90% seen only once. Of the sample, approximately 1.6% falls within the top ten clones. The sample was PBMCs, taken 26 days after transplant. The receptor set was obtained from a human patient who received an intestinal transplant, so some T cells may come from the graft donor.

This clone has just a few counts. Here the CDR3 DNA reads TGCAGCGTTGTGGGACAAGGGACTGAAGCTTTCTTT. It encodes CSVVGQGTEAFF. The genes are TRBV29-1 and TRBJ1-1, with D tentatively TRBD1 (6 bases). V lost 4 bases and J 5 bases, leaving 11 bases between the germline ends. CDR3 length equals 12 residues. Germline V lookup: CDR1 SQVTM, CDR2 ANQGSEA.

The chain couples TRBV15 to TRBJ2-7; D is unresolved. CDR1 LNHNV and CDR2 YYDKDF come from the germline V gene (reference sequence). The V end was cut by 0 bases, the J end by 4 bases, with 7 bases between. CDR3 length: 13 residues. In DNA form, the CDR3 reads TGTGCCACCAGCAGAGATGGCTCTTACGAGCAGTACTTC. Its translation is CATSRDGSYEQYF.

The gene calls are TRBV27 and TRBJ2-7; D may be TRBD2 (5 bases). The CDR3 contains 16 residues. Trimming stripped 5 bases from V and 1 base from J, with 18 bases between. The germline V gene has CDR1 MNHEY and CDR2 SMNVEV (reference sequence). CDR3 sequence: CASSPGLTAASYEQYF. CDR3 bases: TGTGCCAGCAGTCCAGGACTTACAGCTGCTTCCTACGAGCAGTACTTC.

This chain links TRBV15 with TRBJ2-7, with 10 bases aligning to TRBD1. From germline, CDR1 is LNHNV and CDR2 YYDKDF (reference sequence). This CDR3 is 14 amino acids long. The ends lost 5 bases at V and 3 bases at J; junction bases unmatched: 4. The CDR3 is CATSSRDRGYEQYF. As DNA, the CDR3 is TGTGCCACCAGCTCCCGGGACAGGGGCTACGAGCAGTACTTC.

The rearrangement uses TRBV28 and TRBJ1-5; tentatively, D is TRBD1 (6 bases). Trimming stripped 4 bases from V and 0 bases from J, with 19 bases between. There are 18 residues in the CDR3. Germline V gene lookup returns CDR1 MDHEN and CDR2 SYDVKM. CDR3 region: CASSYNRDGGYSNQPQHF. The CDR3 coding sequence is TGTGCCAGCAGTTATAACAGGGATGGGGGCTATAGCAATCAGCCCCAGCATTTT.

The chain recombines TRBV29-1 with TRBJ2-1; TRBD1 aligns across 9 bases. The CDR3 is made up of 14 amino acids. Germline-derived CDR1 and CDR2 are SQVTM and ANQGSEA. Trimming took 4 bases from V and 6 from J; bases not matched to a gene: 7. CDR3 loop: CSVVGTGILNEQFF. The CDR3 coding sequence is TGCAGCGTTGTAGGGACAGGGATACTCAATGAGCAGTTCTTC.

This rearrangement joins TRBV7-2 to TRBJ2-7, with D possibly being TRBD2 (6 bases). The CDR3 totals 11 residues. CDR1 and CDR2 (germline): SGHTA, FQGNSA. Trimming left V 10 bases short and J 3 bases short, with 10 bases between. CDR3 DNA: TGTGCCAACCCTAGCGACTACGAGCAGTACGTC. This encodes CANPSDYEQYV.

A note on this clone: A junction boundary mismatches the germline segment, possibly from a read error. This rearrangement joins TRBV27 to TRBJ1-2, with 7 bases fitting TRBD1. CDR1 is MNHEY, CDR2 SMNVEV, per germline (reference sequence). The CDR3 runs to 13 residues. CDR3 sequence: CACRQGPSYGYTF. Written as DNA, the CDR3 is TGTGCCTGCAGACAGGGTCCCTCCTATGGCTACACCTTC.

The J gene is TRBJ2-3, the V gene TRBV4-1; weak D call: TRBD2 (6 bases). Germline V gene lookup returns CDR1 MGHRA and CDR2 YSYEKL. V was trimmed by 4 bases and J by 6 bases, leaving 8 bases between them. This CDR3 has 12 residues. CDR3 coding DNA: TGCGCCAGCAGCCCAAGCGGGGATACGCAGTATTTT. Protein sequence: CASSPSGDTQYF.

V and J are TRBV29-1 and TRBJ1-2; 7 nucleotides align to TRBD1. J gave up 6 bases and V 6 bases, and 1 base lay outside the gene matches. CDR3 length: 10 residues. Germline V lookup: CDR1 SQVTM, CDR2 ANQGSEA. The CDR3 region has the DNA TGCAGCGTGACAGGGAATGGCTACACCTTC. This sequence encodes CSVTGNGYTF.

The rearrangement joins TRBV19 to TRBJ1-1, with D unresolved. V lost 5 bases to trimming and J lost 4 bases, with 14 bases between them. The CDR3 contains 14 residues. Germline CDR1 and CDR2: LNHDA and SQIVND (reference sequence). The CDR3 here is CASSYRPGFTEAFF. The CDR3 region has the DNA TGTGCCAGTAGTTACCGGCCCGGGTTCACTGAAGCTTTCTTT.

V gene TRBV7-9 combines with J gene TRBJ1-4; D call uncertain. The CDR3 is 15 amino acids. CDR1 is SEHNR, CDR2 FQNEAQ, per germline (reference sequence). Trimming left V 1 base short and J 7 bases short, with 13 bases between. The CDR3 protein is CASSLGRGTGEKLFF. In nucleotides, the CDR3 is TGTGCCAGCAGCTTAGGCCGGGGAACGGGTGAAAAACTGTTTTTT.

The V gene is TRBV18, the J gene TRBJ1-2; D is unresolved. The CDR3 consists of 12 residues. Between the trimmed V and J ends, which lost 4 bases and 5 bases, there was a span of 8 bases. Germline V gives CDR1 KGHSH, CDR2 LQKENI. The CDR3 reads CASSRRWYGYTF. CDR3 sequence (DNA): TGTGCCAGCTCACGCCGGTGGTATGGCTACACCTTC.